Following are 12 T cell receptor beta chains from one sample sequenced in a study of T cell changes during pregnancy in multiple sclerosis. Sequencing was performed with immunoSEQ multiplex PCR; in TCRdb, only in-frame clones are kept and a portion is missing. The sample lists approximately 71,000 clones, approximately 90% occurring once. The sequenced sample was peripheral blood, obtained in the third trimester of pregnancy. These receptors all stem from a female donor with multiple sclerosis, enrolled in a pregnancy study.

The chain carries TRBV28 and TRBJ2-1, with TRBD1 as a possible D gene (7 bases). V lost 7 bases to trimming and J lost 3 bases, with 13 bases between them. CDR3 size: 14 residues. CDR1 and CDR2 (germline): MDHEN, SYDVKM. As DNA, the CDR3 is TGTGCCAGCACCCCTCAGGGGGGCTACAATGAGCAGTTCTTC. It encodes CASTPQGGYNEQFF. Combining the CDR3 with reference TRBV28 and TRBJ2-1 gives the whole variable domain DVKVTQSSRYLVKRTGEKVFLECVQDMDHENMFWYRQDPGLGLRLIYFSYDVKMKEKGDIPEGYSVSREKKERFSLILESASTNQTSMYLCASTPQGGYNEQFFGPGTRLTVL.

The CDR3 reads CASSLREGETQYF. The CDR3 DNA follows: TGTGCCAGCAGCTTGCGGGAGGGCGAGACCCAGTACTTC. V usage is TRBV7-3 and J usage is TRBJ2-5; 9 bases are shared with TRBD2. Germline CDR1 SGHTA, CDR2 FQGTGA. V shed 3 bases and J 5 bases; nucleotides not matched to a gene: 1. The CDR3 totals 13 residues.

V gene TRBV6-4 combines with J gene TRBJ2-2; 7 nucleotides line up with TRBD2. CDR1 MRHNA and CDR2 SNTAGT come from the germline V gene. The CDR3 runs to 14 residues. Losses at the gene ends were 2 bases for V and 4 bases for J; bases not matched to a gene: 1. The CDR3: CASSDGRATGELFF. The CDR3 DNA follows: TGTGCCAGCAGTGACGGGAGGGCCACCGGGGAGCTGTTTTTT.

The chain couples TRBV5-4 to TRBJ2-2, with a weak D call TRBD1 (5 bases). Trimming pared 0 bases from V and 9 bases from J, leaving 18 bases between. This CDR3 is 16 amino acids long. CDR1 is SGHNT, CDR2 YYREEE, per germline (reference sequence). CDR3 in DNA: TGTGCCAGCAGCTTGGAGTTTCAGGGTGGTATCCGGGAGCTGTTTTTT. Translating it yields CASSLEFQGGIRELFF.

The chain uses TRBV27 and TRBJ2-1, with 7 bases lining up with TRBD2. J was trimmed by 7 bases and V by 7 bases; bases with no gene match: 13. Per germline, CDR1 MNHEY and CDR2 SMNVEV (reference sequence). This CDR3 comprises 15 residues. This CDR3 is CASNFIRTSRNEQFF. CDR3 DNA: TGTGCCAGCAACTTCATTCGGACTAGTCGAAATGAGCAGTTCTTC.

The J gene is TRBJ2-7, the V gene TRBV15; 10 bases agree with TRBD2. The CDR3 is made up of 17 amino acids. CDR1 and CDR2 (germline): LNHNV, YYDKDF (reference sequence). Losses at the gene ends were 0 bases for V and 4 bases for J; bases not matched to a gene: 9. The CDR3 nucleotides read TGTGCCACCAGCAGAGACGCGAGAGCGGGAGGGCCGTACGAGCAGTACTTC. Translated: CATSRDARAGGPYEQYF.

This clone has a single count. The germline gene is not matched at one end of the junction; a read error may be the cause. This chain joins TRBV7-8 and TRBJ2-7; D is ambiguous. The germline CDR1 and CDR2 sequences are SGHVS and FQNEAQ. This CDR3 has 12 amino acids. CDR3 loop: CAGSLSGYEQYF. The CDR3 DNA sequence: TGTGCCGGCAGCTTATCCGGCTACGAGCAGTACTTC.

V and J are TRBV19 and TRBJ2-7; 9 bases are shared with TRBD1. Germline loops: CDR1 LNHDA, CDR2 SQIVND (reference sequence). The CDR3 consists of 16 residues. V shed 6 bases, J shed 3 bases, and the junction held 12 bases outside the gene matches. Here the CDR3 reads CASSILTGTGIYEQYF. CDR3 DNA sequence: TGTGCCAGTAGCATCTTGACCGGGACAGGGATCTACGAGCAGTACTTC.

A few counts support this clone. DNA of the CDR3: TGTGCCAGCAGCCTACGAGTGAGGGATGGCTACACCTTC. Translated: CASSLRVRDGYTF. This chain links TRBV7-2 with TRBJ1-2; no clear D gene. Germline V gene sequence: CDR1 SGHTA, CDR2 FQGNSA. The V gene lost 5 bases and the J gene lost 6 bases, with 13 bases spanning the gap. This CDR3 spans 13 amino acids. Complete variable domain (other parts from reference TRBV7-2 and TRBJ1-2): GAGVSQSPSNKVTEKGKDVELRCDPISGHTALYWYRQSLGQGLEFLIYFQGNSAPDKSGLPSDRFSAERTGGSVSTLTIQRTQQEDSAVYLCASSLRVRDGYTFGSGTRLTVV.

The V gene is TRBV14, the J gene TRBJ2-7, with TRBD1 as a possible D gene (5 bases). The germline CDR1 and CDR2 sequences are SGHDN and FVKESK. The ends were cut back, 3 bases at V and 2 bases at J, with 11 bases in the middle. CDR3 size: 14 residues. As DNA, the CDR3 is TGTGCCAGCAGCCATCTTAACAGGACCTACGAGCAGTACTTC. It yields the protein CASSHLNRTYEQYF.

The chain has TRBV5-5 and TRBJ1-5; D might be TRBD1 (5 bases). The ends were cut back, 0 bases at V and 6 bases at J, with 13 bases in the middle. The CDR3 runs 15 residues. Germline CDR1 reads SGHKS; CDR2 reads YYEKEE (reference sequence). CDR3 DNA sequence: TGTGCCAGCAGCTTGGTTCCAGGGTTAGGTCAGCCCCAGCATTTT. Translation gives CASSLVPGLGQPQHF.

V gene TRBV6-5 combines with J gene TRBJ2-7; TRBD2 matches at 7 bases. The CDR3 loop spans 15 amino acids. CDR1 and CDR2 (germline): MNHEY, SVGAGI. J lost 3 bases, V lost 6 bases, and 11 bases had no gene match. The CDR3 region is CASRPTGLADYEQYF. As DNA, the CDR3 is TGTGCCAGCAGACCGACCGGCCTAGCGGACTACGAGCAGTACTTC.